A selection of T cell receptor beta chains follows, all from one sample in a study of T cell changes during pregnancy in multiple sclerosis. TCRdb's table, derived via immunoSEQ multiplex PCR, lists solely in-frame clones and lacks some. The sample has about 24,000 clones, around 89% seen once. Sequenced here: CD4+ T cells from peripheral blood mononuclear cells, sampled in the first trimester of pregnancy. The receptors stem from a female donor in good health, enrolled as a control in a pregnancy study. Each CDR3 is given with its conserved first and last residue. A D gene is named only where the DNA matches it firmly. Rows give clone size only sometimes, using once, few, many, or a class for an expanded clone.

cdr3_aa cdr3_nt d_call clone_size j_call v_call
CASSLSGAGHLIEQYF TGTGCCAGCAGCTTAAGCGGGGCAGGACATTTAATCGAGCAGTACTTC TRBD2 - TRBJ2-7 TRBV13
CASRAFDTGELFF TGTGCCAGCAGGGCTTTCGACACCGGGGAGCTGTTTTTT - - TRBJ2-2 TRBV28
CASSSPGTGELFF TGTGCCAGCAGTTCCCCGGGGACCGGGGAGCTGTTTTTT - once TRBJ2-2 TRBV28
CASSDQGFGNTIYF TGCGCCAGCTCCGACCAGGGGTTTGGAAACACCATATATTTT - medium-sized TRBJ1-3 TRBV5-1
CASRLQGPGELFF TGTGCCAGCAGACTTCAGGGTCCCGGGGAGCTGTTTTTT - - TRBJ2-2 TRBV11-2
CSVERGSPTDTQYF TGCAGCGTTGAAAGGGGCAGCCCCACAGATACGCAGTATTTT - - TRBJ2-3 TRBV29-1
CASSLSQGAEGYTF TGCGCCAGCAGCTTGAGTCAGGGGGCGGAGGGCTACACCTTC TRBD1 - TRBJ1-2 TRBV5-1
CASSPGTAGGQETQYF TGTGCCAGCAGCCCCGGTACGGCAGGGGGCCAAGAGACCCAGTACTTC TRBD1 - TRBJ2-5 TRBV9
CAWSIQGSYNSPLHF TGTGCCTGGAGTATCCAGGGCTCCTATAATTCACCCCTCCACTTT - - TRBJ1-6 TRBV30
CASSRQGHGYTF TGTGCCAGCAGCCGACAGGGGCACGGCTACACCTTC TRBD1 - TRBJ1-2 TRBV7-2
CAISQEAGLTDTQYF TGTGCCATCAGTCAAGAGGCGGGATTAACAGATACGCAGTATTTT - - TRBJ2-3 TRBV10-3
CASSLVVANTEAFF TGCGCCAGCAGCTTGGTTGTGGCAAACACTGAAGCTTTCTTT - once TRBJ1-1 TRBV5-1
CASSLFSVSGANVLTF TGCGCCAGCAGCTTGTTCAGTGTCTCTGGGGCCAACGTCCTGACTTTC - once TRBJ2-6 TRBV5-1
CASSGRDSCEKLFF TGTGCCAGCAGCGGCCGGGACAGCTGCGAAAAACTGTTTTTT - - TRBJ1-4 TRBV21-1
CASSEALAGHNEQFF TGCGCCAGCAGTGAGGCCCTAGCGGGTCACAATGAGCAGTTCTTC TRBD2 - TRBJ2-1 TRBV10-1
CASSSFTGTGREKLFF TGTGCCAGCAGTTCGTTTACCGGGACAGGACGTGAAAAACTGTTTTTT TRBD1 - TRBJ1-4 TRBV6-5
CASSLTGGYEQYF TGTGCCAGCAGCTTGACCGGCGGCTACGAGCAGTACTTC - - TRBJ2-7 TRBV5-6
CASSFSGGGDEKLFF TGTGCCAGCAGCTTTTCCGGCGGGGGGGATGAAAAACTGTTTTTT - - TRBJ1-4 TRBV5-5
CASSFPVGGYTF TGTGCCAGCAGTTTCCCAGTCGGGGGCTACACCTTC - few TRBJ1-2 TRBV27
CATSPTGGAERDTQYF TGTGCCACCAGTCCGACCGGGGGGGCTGAAAGAGATACGCAGTATTTT TRBD2 - TRBJ2-3 TRBV15
CASSESSRAETQYF TGTGCCAGCAGTGAATCGAGTAGAGCAGAGACCCAGTACTTC - - TRBJ2-5 TRBV2
CASNKGEGQETQYF TGCGCCAGCAATAAAGGGGAGGGCCAAGAGACCCAGTACTTC TRBD2 - TRBJ2-5 TRBV5-1
CASSDSIAGGQYF TGTGCCAGCAGTGATTCTATAGCGGGAGGGCAGTACTTC TRBD2 - TRBJ2-7 TRBV6-1
CASSVVGGGLETQYF TGTGCCAGCAGCGTAGTTGGGGGGGGCCTGGAGACCCAGTACTTC - - TRBJ2-5 TRBV9
CASSQDLSAGTSTDTQYF TGTGCCAGCAGCCAAGATCTGTCGGCTGGGACTAGCACAGATACGCAGTATTTT - - TRBJ2-3 TRBV4-2
CASSPDRSSYNEQFF TGTGCCAGTAGTCCAGACAGGAGCTCCTACAATGAGCAGTTCTTC - few TRBJ2-1 TRBV19